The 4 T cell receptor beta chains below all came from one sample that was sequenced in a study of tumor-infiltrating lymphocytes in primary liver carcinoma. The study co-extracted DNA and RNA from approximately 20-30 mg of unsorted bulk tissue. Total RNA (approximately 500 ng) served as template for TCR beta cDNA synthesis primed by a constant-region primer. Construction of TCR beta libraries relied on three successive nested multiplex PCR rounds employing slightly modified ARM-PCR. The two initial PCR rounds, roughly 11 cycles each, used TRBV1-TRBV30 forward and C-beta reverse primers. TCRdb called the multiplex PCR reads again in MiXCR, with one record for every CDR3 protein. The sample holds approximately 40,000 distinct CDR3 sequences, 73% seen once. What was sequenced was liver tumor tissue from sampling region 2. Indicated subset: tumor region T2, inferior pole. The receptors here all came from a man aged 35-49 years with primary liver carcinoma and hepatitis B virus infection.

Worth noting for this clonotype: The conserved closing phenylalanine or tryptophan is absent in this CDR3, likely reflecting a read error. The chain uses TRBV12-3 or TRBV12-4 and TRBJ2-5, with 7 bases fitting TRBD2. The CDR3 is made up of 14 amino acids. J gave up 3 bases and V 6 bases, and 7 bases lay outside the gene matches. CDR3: CASSSGRGEETQYL. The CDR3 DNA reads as TGTGCCAGCAGCAGCGGACGGGGGGAAGAGACCCAGTACTTA.

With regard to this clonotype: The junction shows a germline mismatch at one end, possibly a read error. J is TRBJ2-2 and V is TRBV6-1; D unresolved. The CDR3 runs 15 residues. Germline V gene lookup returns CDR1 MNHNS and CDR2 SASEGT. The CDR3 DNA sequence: TGCGCCAGCAGTGAAGGGTGGTGGCTCACCGGAGAGCTGTTTTTT. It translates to CASSEGWWLTGELFF.

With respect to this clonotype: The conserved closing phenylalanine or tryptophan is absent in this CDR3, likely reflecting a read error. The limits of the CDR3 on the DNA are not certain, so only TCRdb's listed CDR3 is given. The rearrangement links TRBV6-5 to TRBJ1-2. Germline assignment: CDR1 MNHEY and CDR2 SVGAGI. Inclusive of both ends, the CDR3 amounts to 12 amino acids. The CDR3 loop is CASKTNEGGYIS.

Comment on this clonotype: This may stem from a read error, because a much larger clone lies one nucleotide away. CDR3 sequence reads: CACSFSRQETQYF. CDR3 in DNA: TGCGCCTGCAGCTTTAGCAGGCAAGAGACCCAGTACTTC. The rearrangement uses TRBV5-1 and TRBJ2-5; D remains unclear. From germline, CDR1 is SGHRS and CDR2 YFSETQ. The CDR3 is made up of 13 amino acids.